This T cell receptor beta chain was captured in a study of technical replicates of blood from several donors. The CDR3 is made up of 19 amino acids. Germline-derived CDR1 and CDR2 are GTSNPN and SVGIG (reference sequence). V shed 5 bases and J 0 bases; nucleotides not matched to a gene: 14. The repertoire was sequenced with immunoSEQ multiplex PCR; TCRdb's copy has only in-frame clones and lacks some. The sample records approximately 76,000 clones, roughly 90% being singletons. Sequences were obtained from T cells isolated from PBMCs. The sequence was obtained from a human donor in good health. This sequence joins TRBV30 and TRBJ1-6; 9 bases map to TRBD1. The CDR3 nucleotides are TGTGCCTGGCGTAGGGACAGGGAGATTGTGAGCTCCTATAATTCACCCCTCCACTTT. Protein sequence: CAWRRDREIVSSYNSPLHF.